Included here is one T cell receptor (beta chain) sequence, with context. What it binds is unknown. The TCR beta cDNA libraries carried unique molecular identifiers. Each CDR3 protein is one row after TCRdb ran MiXCR on the PCR reads. The sample consists of fewer than 850,000 distinct CDR3 sequences, around 27% of them appearing once. The CDR3 totals 14 residues. Deletions cut 0 bases from V and 4 bases from J, with 9 bases between. Germline values: CDR1 SNHLY, CDR2 FYNNEI. The record originates from a study of post-analysis software for immune sequencing data. Study-wide points: Clustering by F measure revealed strong co-clustering among samples prepared together in one batch. A significant reduction in normalized Chao1 diversity was observed in multiple sclerosis patients versus controls. TRBV5-6, TRBV5-1 and TRBV20-1 belonged to a set of roughly 5 TRBV segments that were more frequent in patients than controls.

The chain employs TRBV2 and TRBJ2-5; D remains ambiguous. This receptor was identified in a girl between 10 and 17 years old with multiple sclerosis. Sequenced input: blood. The CDR3 nucleotides read TGTGCCAGCAGTGAAGCGAATCCCAGAGAGACCCAGTACTTC. Amino acid sequence: CASSEANPRETQYF.